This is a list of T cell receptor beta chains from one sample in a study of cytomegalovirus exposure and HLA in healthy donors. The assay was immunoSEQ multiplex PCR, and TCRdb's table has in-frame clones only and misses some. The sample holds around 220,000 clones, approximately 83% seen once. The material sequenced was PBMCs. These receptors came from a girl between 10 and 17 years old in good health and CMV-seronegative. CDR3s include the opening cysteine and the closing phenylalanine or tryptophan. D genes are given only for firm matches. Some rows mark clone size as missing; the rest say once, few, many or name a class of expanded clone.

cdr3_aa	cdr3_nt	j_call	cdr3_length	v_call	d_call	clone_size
CASSPLAGGQNEQFF	TGTGCCAGCAGTCCACTAGCGGGGGGCCAAAATGAGCAGTTCTTC	TRBJ2-1	15	TRBV6-5	TRBD2	-
CASRTQGNEQFF	TGTGCCAGCAGGACCCAGGGGAATGAGCAGTTCTTC	TRBJ2-1	12	TRBV2	-	-
CASSLGGLAGGSEQFF	TGTGCCAGCAGCTTAGGGGGACTAGCGGGGGGAAGTGAGCAGTTCTTC	TRBJ2-1	16	TRBV11-2	TRBD2	-
CASSVTSGKVREQYF	TGTGCCAGCAGCGTGACTAGCGGGAAAGTGAGAGAGCAGTACTTC	TRBJ2-7	15	TRBV13	TRBD2	-
CASSKPGQGNHEQFF	TGTGCCAGCAGTAAACCGGGACAGGGAAACCATGAGCAGTTCTTC	TRBJ2-1	15	TRBV28	TRBD1	-
CASSSIHLRWGDVVEAFF	TGTGCCAGCAGTTCAATCCACCTTCGTTGGGGCGATGTCGTTGAAGCTTTCTTT	TRBJ1-1	18	TRBV28	-	-
CASSPTGSRTDTQYF	TGTGCCAGCAGCCCAACAGGAAGTCGCACAGATACGCAGTATTTT	TRBJ2-3	15	TRBV5-4	-	-
CASTSQGTALHF	TGTGCCAGCACCTCACAGGGAACGGCCCTCCACTTT	TRBJ1-6	12	TRBV6-6	-	-
CASSPVWTGERSYNEQFF	TGTGCCAGCAGCCCAGTATGGACAGGGGAAAGATCCTACAATGAGCAGTTCTTC	TRBJ2-1	18	TRBV14	TRBD1	-
CAGSGGGKLFF	TGTGCCGGCAGTGGAGGGGGAAAACTGTTTTTT	TRBJ1-4	11	TRBV2	-	few
CASSFSSGGEQYF	TGTGCCAGCAGCTTCTCGTCAGGGGGCGAGCAGTACTTC	TRBJ2-7	13	TRBV7-9	TRBD1	-
CASSRGLAGGTRREQYF	TGTGCCAGCAGTCGCGGACTAGCGGGAGGAACCCGGCGCGAGCAGTACTTC	TRBJ2-7	17	TRBV27	TRBD2	-
CASSPTGTGSEKLFF	TGTGCCAGCAGCCCAACCGGGACAGGGAGTGAAAAACTGTTTTTT	TRBJ1-4	15	TRBV9	TRBD1	few
CASSQDYYGSQRYYGYTF	TGCGCCAGCAGCCAAGATTATTACGGGTCCCAGCGGTACTATGGCTACACCTTC	TRBJ1-2	18	TRBV4-3	-	-
CASSLGAREHQSQHF	TGTGCCAGCAGCTTAGGGGCCAGGGAACATCAGTCCCAGCATTTT	TRBJ1-5	15	TRBV7-2	-	-
CASSRDRSNSPLHF	TGTGCCAGCAGCCGGGACAGGTCTAATTCACCCCTCCACTTT	TRBJ1-6	14	TRBV14	TRBD1	-
CASSPPSTGNTEAFF	TGTGCCAGCTCACCACCTTCGACTGGGAACACTGAAGCTTTCTTT	TRBJ1-1	15	TRBV18	-	-
CAMGTEIYEQYF	TGTGCCATGGGGACAGAGATCTACGAGCAGTACTTC	TRBJ2-7	12	TRBV10-3	TRBD1	-
CASSTTSGRRWTQYF	TGTGCCAGCAGTACGACTAGCGGGAGACGATGGACGCAGTATTTT	TRBJ2-3	15	TRBV27	TRBD2	-
CASGDRGRQGAYEQYF	TGTGCCAGCGGAGACAGGGGCCGCCAAGGGGCCTACGAGCAGTACTTC	TRBJ2-7	16	TRBV28	TRBD1	-
CASPPRQGRNTEAFF	TGTGCCAGTCCCCCAAGACAGGGTCGAAACACTGAAGCTTTCTTT	TRBJ1-1	15	TRBV19	TRBD1	once
CASSRAGGNQPQHF	TGTGCCAGCAGTCGGGCGGGAGGCAATCAGCCCCAGCATTTT	TRBJ1-5	14	TRBV2	-	-
CASSYPTGQDFYGYTF	TGTGCCAGCAGCTATCCTACGGGACAGGACTTCTATGGCTACACCTTC	TRBJ1-2	16	TRBV7-9	TRBD1	-